Below, one T cell receptor beta chain is given with its context. CDR1 SGHTA and CDR2 FQGNSA come from the germline V gene. CDR3 size: 17 residues. Between the trimmed V and J ends, which lost 1 base and 5 bases, there was a span of 20 bases. This record belongs to a study of blood T cell repertoires in COVID-19. Study-wide background: Samples came from the United States, Italy and Spain, spanning acute and convalescent COVID-19.

Seattle's enrolled individuals joined amid active infection and were then monitored longitudinally. The table came from immunoSEQ multiplex PCR; TCRdb's copy has only in-frame clones and leaves some out. The repertoire consists of roughly 440,000 clones, with approximately 88% occurring once and the leading ten covering roughly 12%. Sequencing was done on a sample of peripheral blood. J is TRBJ1-1 and V is TRBV7-2; a weak D match, TRBD1 (5 bases). The sequence was collected from a woman aged 50 to 60 with COVID-19, enrolled during active disease. DNA for the CDR3: TGTGCCAGCAGCTTAGTCGGGGGAATTCGGCGAACGACTGAAGCTTTCTTT. The encoded protein is CASSLVGGIRRTTEAFF. The variable domain in full, completed from reference TRBV7-2 and TRBJ1-1, reads GAGVSQSPSNKVTEKGKDVELRCDPISGHTALYWYRQSLGQGLEFLIYFQGNSAPDKSGLPSDRFSAERTGGSVSTLTIQRTQQEDSAVYLCASSLVGGIRRTTEAFFGQGTRLTVV.